This TCR beta chain was obtained from a study of early stage breast cancer tumors. Study-level information: ER+/PR+/HER2- status applied to about 75% of the 16 invasive breast tumors. Regarding the study as a whole: Compared with adjacent normal breast tissue, tumors showed roughly 2.4-fold greater T cell density and higher clonality. Functional markers like CD4, CD8 and FOXP3 were missed in bulk sequencing.

Each sample had two DNA replicates, approximately 0.5 ug blood or roughly 1.4 ug tissue. TCRdb keeps only in-frame clones here, not all; method: immunoSEQ multiplex PCR. The sample records about 9,400 clones, 66% being singletons. With respect to this clone: Its antigen is currently unknown.

Trimming took 6 bases from V and 3 from J; bases not matched to a gene: 13. CDR1 is WNHNN, CDR2 SYGVQD, per germline (reference sequence). The CDR3 runs to 16 residues. This TCR was sampled from a person aged 45-60 years with breast cancer. Sequencing was performed on breast tumor tissue. The chain combines TRBV10-1 with TRBJ2-7; 8 bases are a match to TRBD2. CDR3 in DNA: TGCGCCAGCAGGCCTGGACTAGCCGTGAACTACTACGAGCAGTACTTC. Its protein product is CASRPGLAVNYYEQYF.